The 23 T cell receptor beta chains reported below all come from one sample, sequenced in a study of monozygotic twins with inflammatory bowel disease. TCRdb reprocessed the 5' RACE reads, with one entry per CDR3 protein and no DNA. This sample's table has roughly 200,000 distinct CDR3 sequences. Sequencing used blood. These TCRs come from a human donor with ulcerative colitis or Crohn's disease, or a healthy co-twin of an affected twin (not recorded which).

V usage is TRBV20-1 and J usage is TRBJ2-7; there is no DNA to check the TCRdb D call of TRBD1. The V gene's germline CDR1 is DFQATT and CDR2 SNEGSKA (reference sequence). This CDR3 has 14 residues. The chain's CDR3 is CSAERQGPFYEQYF.

The genes are TRBV18 and TRBJ2-5; TCRdb indicates TRBD2, and absent DNA this call remains unverified. Germline loops: CDR1 KGHSH, CDR2 LQKENI. The CDR3 is made up of 15 amino acids. CDR3 sequence: CASSPRQVGEETQYF.

The chain employs TRBV15 and TRBJ2-7. Germline V gene data show CDR1 as LNHNV and CDR2 as YYDKDF (reference sequence). This CDR3 contains 14 residues. The CDR3 here is CATSRDPGSYEQYF.

The chain recombines TRBV7-8 with TRBJ2-5; with no DNA, the TCRdb D assignment of TRBD1 cannot be verified. CDR3 size: 15 residues. CDR1 is SGHVS, CDR2 FQNEAQ, per germline. The CDR3 loop is CASSLSGGVVETQYF.

The chain links TRBV12-3 or TRBV12-4 to TRBJ2-3; checking the TCRdb D call of TRBD1 is not possible without DNA. CDR3 length: 14 residues. The CDR3 loop is CASRKDRGLDTQYF.

The chain employs TRBV7-9 and TRBJ2-7; TCRdb's D gene call, TRBD1, goes unchecked for lack of DNA. This CDR3 has 13 residues. Germline CDR1 and CDR2: SEHNR and FQNEAQ (reference sequence). The CDR3 reads CASSLHSGDEQYF. Supplemented by reference TRBV7-9 and TRBJ2-7, the full variable domain reads DTGVSQNPRHKITKRGQNVTFRCDPISEHNRLYWYRQTLGQGPEFLTYFQNEAQLEKSRLLSDRFSAERPKGSFSTLEIQRTEQGDSAMYLCASSLHSGDEQYFGPGTRLTVT.

V and J are TRBV10-3 and TRBJ1-3; TCRdb names TRBD1, which stays unverified in the absence of DNA. This CDR3 is 13 amino acids long. Per germline, CDR1 ENHRY and CDR2 SYGVKD. The CDR3 protein is CAITGESGNTIYF.

This chain uses TRBV24-1 with TRBJ2-2. CDR3 size: 13 residues. Germline assignment: CDR1 KGHDR and CDR2 SFDVKD. The chain's CDR3 is CATAQRVDGELLF.

V is TRBV7-2 and J is TRBJ2-1; TCRdb designates TRBD1, a call that cannot be tested without DNA. Germline loops: CDR1 SGHTA, CDR2 FQGNSA. This CDR3 spans 13 amino acids. The CDR3 sequence is CASSLPPGKRQFF.

The chain recombines TRBV28 with TRBJ1-4. This CDR3 has 17 amino acids. Looked up from germline, CDR1 is MDHEN and CDR2 is SYDVKM. The CDR3 sequence is CASSLKLMRATNEKLFF.

The CDR3 spells CASSGGREETQYF. V usage is TRBV5-5 and J usage is TRBJ2-5; no DNA is available, so the TRBD2 call from TCRdb remains unchecked. The germline V gene encodes CDR1 SGHKS and CDR2 YYEKEE (reference sequence). The CDR3 has 13 amino acids.

This chain uses TRBV6-4 with TRBJ1-5; TCRdb's D call, TRBD1, is unchecked because there is no DNA. In germline, CDR1 is MRHNA, CDR2 SNTAGT. This CDR3 region has 14 residues. This CDR3 reads CARGTGGRDQPQHF.

V is TRBV7-8 and J is TRBJ2-5. This CDR3 region has 15 residues. The V gene's germline CDR1 is SGHVS and CDR2 FQNEAQ. CDR3 sequence reads: CASSLGAGRQETQYF.

The chain couples TRBV7-2 to TRBJ1-1. The germline V gene has CDR1 SGHTA and CDR2 FQGNSA. This CDR3 region has 14 residues. The CDR3 loop is CASSLIRGNTEAFF. Combining the CDR3 with reference TRBV7-2 and TRBJ1-1 gives the whole variable domain GAGVSQSPSNKVTEKGKDVELRCDPISGHTALYWYRQSLGQGLEFLIYFQGNSAPDKSGLPSDRFSAERTGGSVSTLTIQRTQQEDSAVYLCASSLIRGNTEAFFGQGTRLTVV.

The chain joins TRBV5-1 to TRBJ1-4. This CDR3 has 14 amino acids. The V gene's germline CDR1 is SGHRS and CDR2 YFSETQ. The CDR3: CASSPTVGGEKLFF.

The V gene is TRBV29-1, the J gene TRBJ2-3. There are 14 residues in the CDR3. CDR1 is SQVTM, CDR2 ANQGSEA, per germline. CDR3 in amino acids: CSVEGLMTTDTQYF.

The V gene is TRBV15, the J gene TRBJ2-2. The CDR3 is 14 residues long. Germline V gene sequence: CDR1 LNHNV, CDR2 YYDKDF (reference sequence). The CDR3 sequence is CATSRGQNPGELFF. Full variable domain (rest looked up from reference TRBV15 and TRBJ2-2): DAMVIQNPRYQVTQFGKPVTLSCSQTLNHNVMYWYQQKSSQAPKLLFHYYDKDFNNEADTPDNFQSRRPNTSFCFLDIRSPGLGDTAMYLCATSRGQNPGELFFGEGSRLTVL.

This chain joins TRBV5-1 and TRBJ2-7. This CDR3 region has 15 residues. In germline, CDR1 is SGHRS, CDR2 YFSETQ. The CDR3 reads CASRLESAGGYEQYF.

This sequence joins TRBV6-5 and TRBJ2-3; the TCRdb call, TRBD1, lacks DNA for checking. Per germline, CDR1 MNHEY and CDR2 SVGAGI. CDR3 length equals 13 residues. CDR3 in amino acids: CASNPWGGDTQYF.

This chain connects TRBV4-2 to TRBJ1-3. This CDR3 comprises 15 residues. Germline V gene data show CDR1 as LGHNA and CDR2 as YNFKEQ. The CDR3 loop is CASSQDRGSGNTIYF.

V usage is TRBV24-1 and J usage is TRBJ1-2; no DNA is available, so the TRBD1 call from TCRdb remains unchecked. Germline V gives CDR1 KGHDR, CDR2 SFDVKD. This CDR3 is 17 amino acids long. The CDR3 protein is CATSDLVGQGSEHGYTF.

This chain joins TRBV10-2 and TRBJ2-1; TCRdb returns TRBD1, unconfirmable since there is no DNA. In germline, CDR1 is WSHSY, CDR2 SAAADI. This CDR3 has 13 residues. The CDR3 loop reads CASILSGGNEQFF.

The CDR3 region is CASRPSTGRRVNTGELFF. This chain connects TRBV6-1 to TRBJ2-2; TCRdb lists TRBD1, though no DNA is available to test this call. The germline gives CDR1 MNHNS, CDR2 SASEGT. The CDR3 has 18 amino acids.